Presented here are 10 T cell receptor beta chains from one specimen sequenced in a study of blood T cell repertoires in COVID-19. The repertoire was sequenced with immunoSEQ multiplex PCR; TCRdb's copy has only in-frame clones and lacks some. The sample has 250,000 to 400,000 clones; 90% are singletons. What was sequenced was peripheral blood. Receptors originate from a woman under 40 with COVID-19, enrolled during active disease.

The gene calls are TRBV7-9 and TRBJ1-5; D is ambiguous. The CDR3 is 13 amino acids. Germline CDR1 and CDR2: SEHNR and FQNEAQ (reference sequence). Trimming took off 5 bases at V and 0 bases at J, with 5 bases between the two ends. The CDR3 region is CASSPYSNQPQHF. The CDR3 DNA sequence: TGTGCCAGCAGCCCGTATAGCAATCAGCCCCAGCATTTT.

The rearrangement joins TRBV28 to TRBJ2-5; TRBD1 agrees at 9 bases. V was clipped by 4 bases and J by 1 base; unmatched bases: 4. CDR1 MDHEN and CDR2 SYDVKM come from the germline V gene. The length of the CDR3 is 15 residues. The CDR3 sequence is CASSWDRASQETQYF. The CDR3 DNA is TGTGCCAGCAGTTGGGACAGGGCCTCCCAAGAGACCCAGTACTTC. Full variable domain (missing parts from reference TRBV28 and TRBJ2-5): DVKVTQSSRYLVKRTGEKVFLECVQDMDHENMFWYRQDPGLGLRLIYFSYDVKMKEKGDIPEGYSVSREKKERFSLILESASTNQTSMYLCASSWDRASQETQYFGPGTRLLVL.

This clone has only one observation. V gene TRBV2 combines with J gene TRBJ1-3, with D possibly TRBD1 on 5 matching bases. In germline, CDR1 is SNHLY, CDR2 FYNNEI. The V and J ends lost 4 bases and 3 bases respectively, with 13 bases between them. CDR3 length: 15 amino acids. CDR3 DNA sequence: TGTGCCAGCAGTGGGGGGGGTATGCGTGGAAACACCATATATTTT. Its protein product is CASSGGGMRGNTIYF.

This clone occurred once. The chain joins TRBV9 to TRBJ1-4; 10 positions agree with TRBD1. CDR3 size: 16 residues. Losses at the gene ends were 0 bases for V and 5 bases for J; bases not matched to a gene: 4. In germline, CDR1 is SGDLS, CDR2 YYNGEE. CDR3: CASSVATGQGNEKLFF. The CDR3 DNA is TGTGCCAGCAGCGTAGCGACGGGACAGGGGAATGAAAAACTGTTTTTT.

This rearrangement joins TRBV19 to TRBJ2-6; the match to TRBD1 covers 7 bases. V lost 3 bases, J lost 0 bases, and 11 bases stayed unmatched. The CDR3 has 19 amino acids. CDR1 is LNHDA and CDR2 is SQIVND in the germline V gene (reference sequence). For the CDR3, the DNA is TGTGCCAGTAGTATGAGAGGGGGCTGGAAGGTCTCTGGGGCCAACGTCCTGACTTTC. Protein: CASSMRGGWKVSGANVLTF. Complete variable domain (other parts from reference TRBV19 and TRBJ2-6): DGGITQSPKYLFRKEGQNVTLSCEQNLNHDAMYWYRQDPGQGLRLIYYSQIVNDFQKGDIAEGYSVSREKKESFPLTVTSAQKNPTAFYLCASSMRGGWKVSGANVLTFGAGSRLTVL.

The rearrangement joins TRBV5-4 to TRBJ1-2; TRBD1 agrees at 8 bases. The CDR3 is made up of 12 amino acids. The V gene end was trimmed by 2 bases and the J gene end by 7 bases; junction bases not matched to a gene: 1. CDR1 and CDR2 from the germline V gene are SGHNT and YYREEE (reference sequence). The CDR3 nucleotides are TGTGCCAGCAGCTTCACAGGGGGTGGCTACACCTTC. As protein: CASSFTGGGYTF.

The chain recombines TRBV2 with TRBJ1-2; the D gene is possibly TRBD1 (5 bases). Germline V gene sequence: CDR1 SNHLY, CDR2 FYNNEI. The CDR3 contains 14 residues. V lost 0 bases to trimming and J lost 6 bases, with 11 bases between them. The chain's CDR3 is CASSEAGGRDGYTF. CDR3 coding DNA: TGTGCCAGCAGTGAAGCCGGGGGAAGGGATGGCTACACCTTC.

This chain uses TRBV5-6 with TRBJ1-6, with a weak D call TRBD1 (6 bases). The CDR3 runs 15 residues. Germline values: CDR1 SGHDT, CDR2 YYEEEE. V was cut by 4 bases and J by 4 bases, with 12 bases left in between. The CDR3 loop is CASSTGTNYNSPLHF. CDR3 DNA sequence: TGTGCCAGCAGCACCGGGACAAATTATAATTCACCCCTCCACTTT.

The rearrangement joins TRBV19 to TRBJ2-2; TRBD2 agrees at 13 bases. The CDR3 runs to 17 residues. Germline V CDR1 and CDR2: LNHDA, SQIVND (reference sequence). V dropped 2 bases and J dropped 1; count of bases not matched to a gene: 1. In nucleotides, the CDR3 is TGTGCCAGTAGTATAAGGACTAGCGGGGGGAACACCGGGGAGCTGTTTTTT. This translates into CASSIRTSGGNTGELFF.

For the CDR3, the DNA is TGCGCCAGCAGCCCGAAAGCAGGGACAGGGGGTGAAGATGGCTACACCTTC. Protein: CASSPKAGTGGEDGYTF. The gene calls are TRBV5-1 and TRBJ1-2, with 11 positions matching TRBD1. This CDR3 contains 17 residues. Trimming cost V 4 bases and J 6 bases; bases outside gene matches: 14. The germline gives CDR1 SGHRS, CDR2 YFSETQ.